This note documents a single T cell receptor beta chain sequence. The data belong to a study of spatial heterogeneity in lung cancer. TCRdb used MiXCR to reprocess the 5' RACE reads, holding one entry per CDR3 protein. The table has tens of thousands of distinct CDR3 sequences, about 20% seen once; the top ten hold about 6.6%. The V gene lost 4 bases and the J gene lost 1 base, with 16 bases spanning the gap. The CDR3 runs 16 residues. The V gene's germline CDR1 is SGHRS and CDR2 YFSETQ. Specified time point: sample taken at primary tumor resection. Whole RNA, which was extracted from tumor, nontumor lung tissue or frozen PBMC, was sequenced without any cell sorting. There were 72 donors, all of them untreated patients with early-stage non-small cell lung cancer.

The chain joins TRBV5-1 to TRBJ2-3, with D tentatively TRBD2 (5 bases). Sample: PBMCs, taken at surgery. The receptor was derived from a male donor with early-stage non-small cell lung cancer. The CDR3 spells CASSPKTTPGTDTQYF. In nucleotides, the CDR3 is TGCGCCAGCAGCCCAAAGACTACCCCGGGCACAGATACGCAGTATTTT.